This entry lists 21 T cell receptor beta chains sequenced from one sample in a study of T cell repertoires in cytomegalovirus infection. Antigens of these TCRs are unknown. One entry per CDR3 protein, called by TCRdb with MiXCR from the reads. The sample comprises about 55,000 distinct CDR3 sequences, roughly 20% of which are singletons, and 64% rests with the top ten. The sequences come from CD8+ T cells from cultured PBMCs, collected from culture after CMV antigen stimulation. The source is a human donor in good health (CMV status not recorded). Some clones in this sample may be carry-over from other donors' samples.

The chain employs TRBV28 and TRBJ1-5; D is unclear. V was shortened by 6 bases and J by 7 bases, with 22 bases between the two germline ends. The germline V gene encodes CDR1 MDHEN and CDR2 SYDVKM. CDR3 size: 16 residues. The CDR3 loop reads CASRSRTDPSYQPQHF. The CDR3, as DNA: TGTGCCAGCAGGTCAAGGACGGACCCCTCATACCAGCCCCAGCATTTT. The variable domain in full, completed from reference TRBV28 and TRBJ1-5, reads DVKVTQSSRYLVKRTGEKVFLECVQDMDHENMFWYRQDPGLGLRLIYFSYDVKMKEKGDIPEGYSVSREKKERFSLILESASTNQTSMYLCASRSRTDPSYQPQHFGDGTRLSIL.

Sample share makes this clonotype large (0.1 to 1%). This chain connects TRBV6-2 or TRBV6-3 to TRBJ2-1, with D possibly being TRBD2 (7 bases). V shed 2 bases and J shed 6 bases, with 14 bases lying between them. This CDR3 contains 15 residues. Looked up from germline, CDR1 is MNHEY and CDR2 is SVGEGT. CDR3 nucleotides: TGTGCCAGCAGTTACGGGACAAGGGGGGGCAATGAGCAGTTCTTC. Its protein product is CASSYGTRGGNEQFF.

This chain joins TRBV7-2 and TRBJ2-7, with 10 nucleotides matching TRBD2. The CDR3 runs 15 residues. J gave up 2 bases and V 6 bases, and 7 bases lay outside the gene matches. In germline, CDR1 is SGHTA, CDR2 FQGNSA. This CDR3 reads CASRRTSGETYEQYF. DNA of the CDR3: TGTGCCAGCAGGCGTACTAGCGGGGAGACCTACGAGCAGTACTTC.

Ten or more counts support this clonotype. V gene TRBV20-1 combines with J gene TRBJ2-5; D may match TRBD1 or TRBD2 (5 bases each). There are 12 residues in the CDR3. Germline loops: CDR1 DFQATT, CDR2 SNEGSKA (reference sequence). The V and J ends lost 5 bases and 2 bases respectively, with 9 bases between them. CDR3 bases: TGCAGTGCTCGGGACGTACAAGAGACCCAGTACTTC. Encoded protein: CSARDVQETQYF.

This clonotype was counted a few times. The chain carries TRBV5-6 and TRBJ2-1; TRBD2 matches at 7 bases. Germline values: CDR1 SGHDT, CDR2 YYEEEE. V was clipped by 4 bases and J by 4 bases; unmatched bases: 8. The length of the CDR3 is 15 residues. The CDR3 nucleotides read TGTGCCAGCAGCGGTGCGGGGGAGGGGTACAATGAGCAGTTCTTC. This sequence encodes CASSGAGEGYNEQFF.

The chain employs TRBV27 and TRBJ2-5, with 10 bases that match TRBD1. The germline CDR1 and CDR2 sequences are MNHEY and SMNVEV (reference sequence). J lost 5 bases, V lost 0 bases, and 12 bases had no gene match. The CDR3 length is 18 residues. The CDR3, as DNA: TGTGCCAGCAGTTTATCGGCAACCGGGACAGGGGTCGGGGAGACCCAGTACTTC. It encodes CASSLSATGTGVGETQYF.

A few counts support this clonotype. This chain links TRBV7-8 with TRBJ2-1; the match to TRBD2 covers 7 bases. The CDR3 is made up of 14 amino acids. Trimming removed 5 bases from V and 8 bases from J; junction bases left unmatched: 9. CDR1 and CDR2 (germline): SGHVS, FQNEAQ. This CDR3 reads CASSPGLDVDEQFF. The CDR3 DNA reads TGTGCCAGCAGCCCTGGACTAGACGTGGATGAGCAGTTCTTC.

The CDR3 DNA follows: TGTGCCAGCAGCACCAGGACCGGGAGCCGAATCGGGGAATATGGCTACACCTTC. It encodes CASSTRTGSRIGEYGYTF. The chain employs TRBV11-3 and TRBJ1-2, with unresolved D. CDR3 length: 18 residues. The V gene's germline CDR1 is SGHNT and CDR2 YENEEA. Trimming took off 5 bases at V and 5 bases at J, with 27 bases between the two ends.

The chain employs TRBV6-5 and TRBJ1-1; no clear D gene. Per the germline V gene, CDR1 is MNHEY and CDR2 is SVGAGI. The V end lost 6 bases, the J end lost 2 bases, and 10 bases lay between the germline ends. The CDR3 is 13 amino acids. CDR3 amino acids: CASRPGFNTEAFF. The DNA for the CDR3 is TGTGCCAGCAGGCCAGGATTTAACACTGAAGCTTTCTTT.

This clonotype has just a few counts. The V call is TRBV28, the J call TRBJ2-7; D is possibly TRBD1 (6 bases). V was clipped by 8 bases and J by 0 bases, with 20 bases between them. The germline CDR1 and CDR2 sequences are MDHEN and SYDVKM. The CDR3 has 16 amino acids. CDR3 in DNA: TGTGCCAGCCGCACATTCCGGACAGCTATCTCCTACGAGCAGTACTTC. This codes for CASRTFRTAISYEQYF.

The chain joins TRBV7-2 to TRBJ2-2, with D hard to call. The CDR3 has 13 amino acids. Trimming removed 1 base at V and 8 bases at J, with 8 bases between. Per germline, CDR1 SGHTA and CDR2 FQGNSA. The CDR3: CASSLGVFGELFF. In nucleotides, the CDR3 is TGTGCCAGCAGCTTAGGGGTTTTTGGGGAGCTGTTTTTT.

V gene TRBV7-8 combines with J gene TRBJ1-2; no definite D call. This CDR3 contains 14 residues. CDR1 and CDR2 (germline): SGHVS, FQNEAQ. The V end was cut by 1 base, the J end by 4 bases, with 10 bases between. The CDR3 coding sequence is TGTGCCAGCAGCTTAGGTTCAGGATCCTATGGCTACACCTTC. This gives the protein CASSLGSGSYGYTF.

The rearrangement links TRBV12-3 or TRBV12-4 to TRBJ2-7, with 8 bases lining up with TRBD2. The CDR3 covers 17 residues. The V and J ends lost 1 base and 1 base, in that order; junction bases with no gene match: 9. CDR3 DNA: TGTGCCAGCAGTTTAGTCCTCGGGACTAGGGATTCCTACGAGCAGTACTTC. Translated, it gives CASSLVLGTRDSYEQYF.

The rearrangement links TRBV12-3 or TRBV12-4 to TRBJ2-1; 11 positions match TRBD2. V shed 4 bases and J 0 bases; nucleotides not matched to a gene: 11. This CDR3 contains 19 residues. The CDR3 coding sequence is TGTGCCAGCAGTTCCGGGACTAGCGGTCAACACACCTCCTACAATGAGCAGTTCTTC. Translated, it gives CASSSGTSGQHTSYNEQFF.

The J gene is TRBJ2-2, the V gene TRBV19; 9 bases line up with TRBD2. Per the germline V gene, CDR1 is LNHDA and CDR2 is SQIVND (reference sequence). Unmatched junction bases numbered 5, after V lost 5 bases and J lost 4 bases. The CDR3 runs 15 residues. This CDR3 is CASSLSGRGTGELFF. In nucleotides, the CDR3 is TGTGCCAGTAGTCTTAGCGGGAGAGGCACCGGGGAGCTGTTTTTT. Together with reference TRBV19 and TRBJ2-2, the CDR3 gives the full variable domain: DGGITQSPKYLFRKEGQNVTLSCEQNLNHDAMYWYRQDPGQGLRLIYYSQIVNDFQKGDIAEGYSVSREKKESFPLTVTSAQKNPTAFYLCASSLSGRGTGELFFGEGSRLTVL.

The sample holds a few counts of this clonotype. V usage is TRBV24-1 and J usage is TRBJ1-2; TRBD1 agrees at 12 bases. This CDR3 is built from 14 residues. Germline V gives CDR1 KGHDR, CDR2 SFDVKD. V lost 5 bases to trimming and J lost 7 bases; unmatched junction nucleotides: 4. CDR3 DNA sequence: TGTGCCACCAGTGTCGGGACAGGGGGCCGTGGCTACACCTTC. Its protein is CATSVGTGGRGYTF.

This clonotype was picked up one time. V usage is TRBV7-9 and J usage is TRBJ2-1; D not resolved. This CDR3 contains 16 residues. Germline CDR1 SEHNR, CDR2 FQNEAQ (reference sequence). Trimming cost V 5 bases and J 0 bases, with 14 bases left between them. The CDR3 DNA reads as TGTGCCAGCAGCGTGAGGTATTGGAGCTCCTACAATGAGCAGTTCTTC. Its protein is CASSVRYWSSYNEQFF. The variable domain in full, with the rest retrieved from reference TRBV7-9 and TRBJ2-1, is DTGVSQNPRHKITKRGQNVTFRCDPISEHNRLYWYRQTLGQGPEFLTYFQNEAQLEKSRLLSDRFSAERPKGSFSTLEIQRTEQGDSAMYLCASSVRYWSSYNEQFFGPGTRLTVL.

In this sample, this clonotype turned up many times. The V and J genes are TRBV19 and TRBJ1-4, with D unresolved. Trimming took 8 bases from V and 10 from J, leaving 17 bases between them. The CDR3 runs 13 residues. Germline-derived CDR1 and CDR2 are LNHDA and SQIVND (reference sequence). CDR3 bases: TGTGCCAGTCAGAACAAAGAGTTCGGAAAACTGTTTTTT. Its translation: CASQNKEFGKLFF.

This sequence joins TRBV5-1 and TRBJ2-5; perhaps TRBD1 as D (6 bases). The germline CDR1 and CDR2 sequences are SGHRS and YFSETQ. The CDR3 covers 19 residues. With 6 bases removed from V and 7 bases from J, the gap between germline ends came to 34 bases. CDR3 DNA: TGCGCCAGCAACATAGGGGGATTCAATGAACTGGCGGTGGATGGGACCCAGTACTTC. This sequence encodes CASNIGGFNELAVDGTQYF.

This clonotype was detected only a few times. The chain joins TRBV6-2 or TRBV6-3 to TRBJ2-7; D is unclear. V was cut by 5 bases and J by 2 bases, with 7 bases left in between. This CDR3 is 12 amino acids long. In germline, CDR1 is MNHEY, CDR2 SVGEGT. CDR3 sequence: CASSEDPYEQYF. The CDR3 bases are TGTGCCAGCAGTGAGGACCCCTACGAGCAGTACTTC.

V is TRBV7-6 and J is TRBJ2-1; 7 bases are shared with TRBD1. CDR1 SGHVS and CDR2 FNYEAQ come from the germline V gene. CDR3 length: 15 amino acids. V lost 6 bases and J lost 10; bases outside the gene matches: 15. In nucleotides, the CDR3 is TGTGCCAGCAGTTCAACAGGGGCCCGAAGTCCCGAGCAGTTCTTC. Its translation: CASSSTGARSPEQFF.